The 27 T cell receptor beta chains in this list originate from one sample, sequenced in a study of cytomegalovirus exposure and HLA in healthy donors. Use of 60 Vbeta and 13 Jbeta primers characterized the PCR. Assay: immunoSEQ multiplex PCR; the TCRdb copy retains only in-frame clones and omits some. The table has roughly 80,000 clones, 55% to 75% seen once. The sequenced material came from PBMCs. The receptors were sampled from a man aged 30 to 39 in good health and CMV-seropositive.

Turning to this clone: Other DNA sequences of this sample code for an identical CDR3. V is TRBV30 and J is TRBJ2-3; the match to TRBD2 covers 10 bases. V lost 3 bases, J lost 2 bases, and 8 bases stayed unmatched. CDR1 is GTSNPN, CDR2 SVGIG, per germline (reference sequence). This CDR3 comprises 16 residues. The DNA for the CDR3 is TGTGCCTGGAGCCCCCGGACTAGCGGATTCACAGATACGCAGTATTTT. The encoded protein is CAWSPRTSGFTDTQYF. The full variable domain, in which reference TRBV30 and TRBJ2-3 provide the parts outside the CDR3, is SQTIHQWPATLVQPVGSPLSLECTVEGTSNPNLYWYRQAAGRGLQLLFYSVGIGQISSEVPQNLSASRPQDRQFILSSKKLLLSDSGFYLCAWSPRTSGFTDTQYFGPGTRLTVL.

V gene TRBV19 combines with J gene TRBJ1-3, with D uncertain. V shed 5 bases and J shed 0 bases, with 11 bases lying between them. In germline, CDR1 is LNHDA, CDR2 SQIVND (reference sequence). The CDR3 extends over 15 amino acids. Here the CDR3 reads CASSPVAGSGNTIYF. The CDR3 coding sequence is TGTGCCAGTAGTCCCGTGGCGGGCTCTGGAAACACCATATATTTT.

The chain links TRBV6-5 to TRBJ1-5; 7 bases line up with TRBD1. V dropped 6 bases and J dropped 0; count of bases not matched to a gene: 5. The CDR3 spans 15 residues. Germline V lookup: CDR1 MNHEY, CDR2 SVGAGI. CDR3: CASRGDRDSNQPQHF. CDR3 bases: TGTGCCAGCAGGGGGGACAGAGATAGCAATCAGCCCCAGCATTTT.

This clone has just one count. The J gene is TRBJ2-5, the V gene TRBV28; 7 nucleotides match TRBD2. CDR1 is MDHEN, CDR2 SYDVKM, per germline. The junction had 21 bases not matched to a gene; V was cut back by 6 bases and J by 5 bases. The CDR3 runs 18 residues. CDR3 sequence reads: CASSSRERDSYRGETQYF. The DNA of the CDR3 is TGTGCCAGCAGCAGTAGGGAGCGGGATTCTTATCGGGGGGAGACCCAGTACTTC.

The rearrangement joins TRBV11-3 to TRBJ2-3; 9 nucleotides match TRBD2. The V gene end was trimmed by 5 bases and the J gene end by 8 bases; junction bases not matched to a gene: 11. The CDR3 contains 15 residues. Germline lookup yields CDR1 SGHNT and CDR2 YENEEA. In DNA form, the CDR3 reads TGTGCCAGCAGCAAGACTAGCGGCGGGGTTGGTACGCAGTATTTT. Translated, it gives CASSKTSGGVGTQYF.

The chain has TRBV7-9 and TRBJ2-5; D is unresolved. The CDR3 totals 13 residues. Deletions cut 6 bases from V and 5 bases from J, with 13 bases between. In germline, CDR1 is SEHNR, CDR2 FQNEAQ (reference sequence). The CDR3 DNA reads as TGTGCCAGCAGAACCCCAAACGGGGAGACCCAGTACTTC. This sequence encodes CASRTPNGETQYF.

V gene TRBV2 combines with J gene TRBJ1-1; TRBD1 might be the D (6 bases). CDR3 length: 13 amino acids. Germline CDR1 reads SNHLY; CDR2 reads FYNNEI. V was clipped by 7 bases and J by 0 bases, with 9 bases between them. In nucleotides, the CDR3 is TGTGCCAGCACCAGGGGTTTGAACACTGAAGCTTTCTTT. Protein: CASTRGLNTEAFF.

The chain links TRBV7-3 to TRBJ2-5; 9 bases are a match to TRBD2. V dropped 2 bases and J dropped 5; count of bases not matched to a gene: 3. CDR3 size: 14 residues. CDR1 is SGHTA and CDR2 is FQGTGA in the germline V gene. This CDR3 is CASSLAGGIETQYF. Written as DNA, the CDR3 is TGTGCCAGCAGCTTAGCGGGGGGGATCGAGACCCAGTACTTC. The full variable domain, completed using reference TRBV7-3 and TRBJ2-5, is GAGVSQTPSNKVTEKGKYVELRCDPISGHTALYWYRQSLGQGPEFLIYFQGTGAADDSGLPNDRFFAVRPEGSVSTLKIQRTERGDSAVYLCASSLAGGIETQYFGPGTRLLVL.

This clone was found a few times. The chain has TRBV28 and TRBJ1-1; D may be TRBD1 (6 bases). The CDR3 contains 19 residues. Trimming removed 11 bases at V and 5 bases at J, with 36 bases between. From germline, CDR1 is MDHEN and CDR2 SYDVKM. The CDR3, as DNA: TGTGCCGGAAGGTCTAGCGGTCGGGGGGCCCCCAGAGGAGGAACTGAAGCTTTCTTT. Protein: CAGRSSGRGAPRGGTEAFF.

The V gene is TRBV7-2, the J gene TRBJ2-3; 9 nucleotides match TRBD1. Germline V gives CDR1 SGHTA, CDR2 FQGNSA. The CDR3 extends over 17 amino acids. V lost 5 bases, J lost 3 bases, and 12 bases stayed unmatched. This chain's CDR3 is CASSISAGTGSTDTQYF. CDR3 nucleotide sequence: TGTGCCAGCAGCATTTCGGCCGGGACAGGGTCTACAGATACGCAGTATTTT.

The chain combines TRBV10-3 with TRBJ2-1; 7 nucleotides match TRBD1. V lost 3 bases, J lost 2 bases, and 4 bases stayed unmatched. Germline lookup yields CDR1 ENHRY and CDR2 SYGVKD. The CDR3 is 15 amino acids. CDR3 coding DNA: TGTGCCATCAGTGATAGACAGGGAGCCTACAATGAGCAGTTCTTC. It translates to CAISDRQGAYNEQFF.

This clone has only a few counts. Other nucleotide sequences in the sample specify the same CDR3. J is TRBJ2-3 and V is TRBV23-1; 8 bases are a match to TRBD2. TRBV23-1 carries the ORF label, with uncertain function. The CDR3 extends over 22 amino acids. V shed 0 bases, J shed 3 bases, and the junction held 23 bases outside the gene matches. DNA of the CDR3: TGCGCCAGCAGTCAATCTGCTGCGGTAGCTTATCGGGGGGGCTGTAGTACAGATACGCAGTATTTT. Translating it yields CASSQSAAVAYRGGCSTDTQYF.

Here the CDR3 reads CASCQGVGQPQHF. The CDR3 region has the DNA TGTGCCAGCTGTCAGGGGGTAGGGCAGCCCCAGCATTTT. V and J are TRBV2 and TRBJ1-5, with 7 bases aligning to TRBD1. The CDR3 is made up of 13 amino acids. In germline, CDR1 is SNHLY, CDR2 FYNNEI. Germline trimming cut 8 bases from V and 7 bases from J; bases unmatched to any gene: 8.

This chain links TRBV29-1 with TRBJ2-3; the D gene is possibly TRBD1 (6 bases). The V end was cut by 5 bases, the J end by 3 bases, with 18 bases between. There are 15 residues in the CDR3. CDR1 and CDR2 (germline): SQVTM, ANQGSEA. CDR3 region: CSVWLGQRPTDTQYF. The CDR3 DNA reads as TGCAGCGTTTGGCTAGGACAGCGACCTACAGATACGCAGTATTTT.

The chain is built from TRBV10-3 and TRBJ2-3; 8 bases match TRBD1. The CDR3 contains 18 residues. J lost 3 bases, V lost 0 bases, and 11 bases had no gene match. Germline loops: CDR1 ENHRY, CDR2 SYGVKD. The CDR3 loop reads CAISESGVTGVYTDTQYF. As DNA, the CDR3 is TGTGCCATCAGTGAGTCTGGCGTGACAGGGGTTTATACAGATACGCAGTATTTT.

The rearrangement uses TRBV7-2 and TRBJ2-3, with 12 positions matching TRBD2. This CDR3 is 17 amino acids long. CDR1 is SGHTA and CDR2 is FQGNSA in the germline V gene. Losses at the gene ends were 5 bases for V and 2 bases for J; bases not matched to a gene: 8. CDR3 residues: CASSPGGLAGFTDTQYF. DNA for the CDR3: TGTGCCAGCAGCCCCGGGGGACTAGCGGGTTTCACAGATACGCAGTATTTT. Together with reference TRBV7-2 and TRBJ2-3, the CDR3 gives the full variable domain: GAGVSQSPSNKVTEKGKDVELRCDPISGHTALYWYRQSLGQGLEFLIYFQGNSAPDKSGLPSDRFSAERTGGSVSTLTIQRTQQEDSAVYLCASSPGGLAGFTDTQYFGPGTRLTVL.

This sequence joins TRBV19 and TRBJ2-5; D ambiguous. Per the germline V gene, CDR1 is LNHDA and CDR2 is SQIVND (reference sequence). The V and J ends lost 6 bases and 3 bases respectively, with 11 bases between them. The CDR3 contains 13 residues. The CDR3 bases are TGTGCCAGTAGCCCACCAGGAAAAGAGACCCAGTACTTC. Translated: CASSPPGKETQYF. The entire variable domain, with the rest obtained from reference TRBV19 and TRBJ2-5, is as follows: DGGITQSPKYLFRKEGQNVTLSCEQNLNHDAMYWYRQDPGQGLRLIYYSQIVNDFQKGDIAEGYSVSREKKESFPLTVTSAQKNPTAFYLCASSPPGKETQYFGPGTRLLVL.

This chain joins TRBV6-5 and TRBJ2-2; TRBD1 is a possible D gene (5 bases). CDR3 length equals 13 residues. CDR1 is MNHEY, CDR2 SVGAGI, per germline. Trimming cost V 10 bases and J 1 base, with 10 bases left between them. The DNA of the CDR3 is TGTGCCACCAAAACAGGGAACACCGGGGAGCTGTTTTTT. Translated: CATKTGNTGELFF.

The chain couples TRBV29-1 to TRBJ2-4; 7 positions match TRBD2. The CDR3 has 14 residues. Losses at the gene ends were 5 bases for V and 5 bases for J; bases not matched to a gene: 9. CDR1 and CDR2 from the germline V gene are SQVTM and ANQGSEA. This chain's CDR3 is CSVTGGGGQNIQYF. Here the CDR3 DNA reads TGCAGCGTTACGGGGGGTGGGGGTCAAAACATTCAGTACTTC.

The CDR3 region is CASSLPGTIYEQYF. The CDR3 DNA follows: TGTGCCAGCAGTTTACCGGGGACTATCTACGAGCAGTACTTC. V is TRBV28 and J is TRBJ2-5; 7 bases match TRBD2. The assigned J gene may be wrong: the sequence end matches TRBJ2-7 better. There are 14 residues in the CDR3. Germline V gives CDR1 MDHEN, CDR2 SYDVKM.

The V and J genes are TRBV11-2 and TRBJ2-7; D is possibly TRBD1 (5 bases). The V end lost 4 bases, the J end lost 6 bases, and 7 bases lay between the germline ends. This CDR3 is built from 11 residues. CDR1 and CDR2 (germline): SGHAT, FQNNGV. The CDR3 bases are TGTGCCAGCAGCTGGGGCCGCGAGCAGTACTTC. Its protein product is CASSWGREQYF. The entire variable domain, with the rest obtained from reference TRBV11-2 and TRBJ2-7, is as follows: EAGVAQSPRYKIIEKRQSVAFWCNPISGHATLYWYQQILGQGPKLLIQFQNNGVVDDSQLPKDRFSAERLKGVDSTLKIQPAKLEDSAVYLCASSWGREQYFGPGTRLTVT.

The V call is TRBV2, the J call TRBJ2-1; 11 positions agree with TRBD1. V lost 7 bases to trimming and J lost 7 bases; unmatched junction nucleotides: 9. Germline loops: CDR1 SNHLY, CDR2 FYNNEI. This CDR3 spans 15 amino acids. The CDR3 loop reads CASNLPGQGVNEQFF. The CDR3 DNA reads TGTGCCAGCAATCTACCGGGACAGGGGGTTAATGAGCAGTTCTTC.

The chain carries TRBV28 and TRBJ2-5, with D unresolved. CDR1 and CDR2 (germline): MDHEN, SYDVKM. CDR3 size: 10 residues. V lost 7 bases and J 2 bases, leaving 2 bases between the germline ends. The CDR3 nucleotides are TGTGCCAGCATACAAGAGACCCAGTACTTC. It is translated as CASIQETQYF.

The DNA of the CDR3 is TGTGCCAGCAGCCCTAGCGGGGGTTATAGCAATCAGCCCCAGCATTTT. Translating gives CASSPSGGYSNQPQHF. The V gene is TRBV7-8, the J gene TRBJ1-5; D is perhaps TRBD1 (5 bases). The CDR3 loop spans 16 amino acids. Trimming removed 5 bases at V and 0 bases at J, with 14 bases between. The V gene's germline CDR1 is SGHVS and CDR2 FQNEAQ.

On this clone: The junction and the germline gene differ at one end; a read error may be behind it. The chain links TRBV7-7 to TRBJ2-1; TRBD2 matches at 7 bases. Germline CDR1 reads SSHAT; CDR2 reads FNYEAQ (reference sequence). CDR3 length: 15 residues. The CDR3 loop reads CASSVGVAGVNEQFF. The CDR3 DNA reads TGTGCTAGCAGCGTGGGGGTAGCGGGTGTTAATGAGCAGTTCTTC.

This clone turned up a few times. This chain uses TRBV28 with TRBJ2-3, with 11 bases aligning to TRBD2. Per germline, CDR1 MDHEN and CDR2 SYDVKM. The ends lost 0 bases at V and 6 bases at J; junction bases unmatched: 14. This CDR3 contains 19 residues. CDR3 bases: TGTGCCAGCAGTTTATGGGGACTCAGGGCTAGCGGGGGGCTCGATACGCAGTATTTT. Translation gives CASSLWGLRASGGLDTQYF.

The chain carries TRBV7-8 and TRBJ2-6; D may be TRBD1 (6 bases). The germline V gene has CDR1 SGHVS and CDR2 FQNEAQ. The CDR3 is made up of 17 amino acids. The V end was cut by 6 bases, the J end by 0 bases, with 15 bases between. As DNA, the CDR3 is TGTGCCAGCAGAATACTAAGGGGGAACTCTGGGGCCAACGTCCTGACTTTC. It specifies CASRILRGNSGANVLTF.